This entry concerns a single TCR beta chain. The sample carries other DNA sequences with the same CDR3. The sample comes from a study of blood T cell repertoires in COVID-19. As for the study in general: Both acute and convalescent COVID-19 samples were obtained from the United States, Italy and Spain.

The authors' processing: Using reference gene primer amplification, nucleated cell counts were estimated. Profiled with immunoSEQ multiplex PCR; TCRdb holds only in-frame clones, not every one. V and J calls plus clone size are reproduced from that table; the DNA served to infer D and trimming. The sample lists 200,000 to 250,000 clones, roughly 80% occurring once. Seattle's enrolled individuals joined amid active infection and were then monitored longitudinally. CDR3 length: 14 amino acids. The trim removed 3 bases at V and 3 bases at J, leaving 3 bases unmatched. Germline lookup yields CDR1 SGHRS and CDR2 YFSETQ.

The chain joins TRBV5-1 to TRBJ2-3; 8 positions agree with TRBD2. Sequenced sample: peripheral blood. This TCR came from a woman of 80 years or more with COVID-19, enrolled during active disease. CDR3 DNA sequence: TGCGCCAGCAGCTCGGGGGGGCAGACAGATACGCAGTATTTT. Translation gives CASSSGGQTDTQYF.